A selection of T cell receptor beta chains follows, all from one sample in a study of shared clonotypes between healthy human individuals. TCRdb's table, derived via immunoSEQ multiplex PCR, lists solely in-frame clones and lacks some. The sample carries fewer than 1 million clones, around 96% recorded once. Sequenced input: naive CD8+ T cells sorted from blood. The receptors originated from a man between 25 and 39 years old in good health. Each CDR3 is given with its conserved first and last residue. A D gene is named only where the DNA matches it firmly. Some rows mark clone size as missing; the rest say once, few, many or name a class of expanded clone.

j_gene	d_gene	v_gene	abundance	CDR3nt	CDR3aa
TRBJ2-7	.	TRBV11-3	.	TGTGCCAGCAGCGAACCGGGACAACCCTACGAGCAGTACTTC	CASSEPGQPYEQYF
TRBJ2-1	.	TRBV5-1	.	TGCGCCAGCAGCTCTACCACGGCCAATGAGCAGTTCTTC	CASSSTTANEQFF
TRBJ2-7	TRBD1	TRBV14	.	TGTGCCAGCAGCGCCGCTGGGACAGGGTACTCCTACGAGCAGTACTTC	CASSAAGTGYSYEQYF
TRBJ1-2	.	TRBV27	once	TGTGCCAGCAGTTTATCTCTAGGGTGGGGATATGGCTACACCTTC	CASSLSLGWGYGYTF
TRBJ1-2	.	TRBV11-2	few	TGTGCCAGCAGCTTGGACAGCTATGGCTACACCTTC	CASSLDSYGYTF
TRBJ2-7	TRBD1	TRBV15	.	TGTGCCACCAGCAGAGGTGGGACAGGGACTCTCTACGAGCAGTACTTC	CATSRGGTGTLYEQYF
TRBJ1-1	.	TRBV6-5	.	TGTGCCAGCCGCCGGGTCGGGGGAGGGAACACTGAAGCTTTCTTT	CASRRVGGGNTEAFF
TRBJ2-5	.	TRBV2	.	TGTGCCAGCAGTGATAGGTGGGGATTCCAAGAGACCCAGTACTTC	CASSDRWGFQETQYF
TRBJ2-1	TRBD2	TRBV27	.	TGTGCCAGCAGTTCCGGGACTAGCGGGAGCCCTGTAGGTGAGCAGTTCTTC	CASSSGTSGSPVGEQFF
TRBJ2-5	.	TRBV5-1	few	TGCGCCAGCAGCCCCTCGGTAGGCATCCTCCAAGAGACCCAGTACTTC	CASSPSVGILQETQYF